The 24 T cell receptor beta chains listed next were all sequenced from one sample in a study of cytomegalovirus exposure and HLA in healthy donors. Primers: 60 Vbeta forward and 13 Jbeta reverse. The repertoire was sequenced with immunoSEQ multiplex PCR; TCRdb's copy has only in-frame clones and lacks some. The sample yields 150,000 to 200,000 clones, about three quarters seen once. Sequencing was done on a sample of PBMCs. Receptor source: a female donor in good health and CMV-seronegative.

The chain is built from TRBV18 and TRBJ1-5, with D hard to call. Germline V gene lookup returns CDR1 KGHSH and CDR2 LQKENI. The CDR3 spans 13 residues. With 3 bases removed from V and 4 bases from J, the gap between germline ends came to 7 bases. For the CDR3, the DNA is TGTGCCAGCTCACCTGAGGCTAATCAGCCCCAGCATTTT. It codes for CASSPEANQPQHF. The full variable domain, its missing parts supplied by reference TRBV18 and TRBJ1-5, is NAGVMQNPRHLVRRRGQEARLRCSPMKGHSHVYWYRQLPEEGLKFMVYLQKENIIDESGMPKERFSAEFPKEGPSILRIQQVVRGDSAAYFCASSPEANQPQHFGDGTRLSIL.

The chain joins TRBV4-2 to TRBJ1-2, with D unresolved. With 4 bases removed from V and 4 bases from J, the gap between germline ends came to 10 bases. The CDR3 has 13 amino acids. CDR1 and CDR2 from the germline V gene are LGHNA and YNFKEQ. The CDR3, as DNA: TGTGCCAGCAGCCGCCTACAGCTCTATGGCTACACCTTC. This sequence encodes CASSRLQLYGYTF.

The V gene is TRBV5-4, the J gene TRBJ2-2; 8 positions agree with TRBD2. CDR3 length equals 15 residues. V shed 4 bases, J shed 6 bases, and the junction held 8 bases outside the gene matches. Germline CDR1 SGHNT, CDR2 YYREEE (reference sequence). The CDR3 DNA sequence: TGTGCCAGCAGCCCGGGACTAGGGTCCCCCGGGGAGCTGTTTTTT. As protein: CASSPGLGSPGELFF.

This chain connects TRBV5-6 to TRBJ1-1, with D hard to call. The germline V gene encodes CDR1 SGHDT and CDR2 YYEEEE. Deletions cut 1 base from V and 2 bases from J, with 15 bases between. CDR3 length: 16 residues. CDR3 DNA sequence: TGTGCCAGCAGCTTGTTAGATCCGGCGGGTAACACTGAAGCTTTCTTT. Translating gives CASSLLDPAGNTEAFF. Supplemented by reference TRBV5-6 and TRBJ1-1, the full variable domain reads DAGVTQSPTHLIKTRGQQVTLRCSPKSGHDTVSWYQQALGQGPQFIFQYYEEEERQRGNFPDRFSGHQFPNYSSELNVNALLLGDSALYLCASSLLDPAGNTEAFFGQGTRLTVV.

J is TRBJ2-1 and V is TRBV5-6, with D maybe TRBD1 (6 bases). Germline V gene sequence: CDR1 SGHDT, CDR2 YYEEEE. CDR3 length: 12 residues. V shed 3 bases and J shed 6 bases, with 7 bases lying between them. The CDR3 DNA reads as TGTGCCAGCAGCTGGGGGCTCAATGAGCAGTTCTTC. Amino acid sequence: CASSWGLNEQFF.

The rearrangement joins TRBV18 to TRBJ1-5; no clear D. The V and J ends lost 1 base and 5 bases respectively, with 12 bases between them. Germline values: CDR1 KGHSH, CDR2 LQKENI. The CDR3 consists of 15 residues. The CDR3 region has the DNA TGTGCCAGCTCACCACGTCAGGTTAAAGATCAGCCCCAGCATTTT. This gives the protein CASSPRQVKDQPQHF. The full variable domain, completed using reference TRBV18 and TRBJ1-5, is NAGVMQNPRHLVRRRGQEARLRCSPMKGHSHVYWYRQLPEEGLKFMVYLQKENIIDESGMPKERFSAEFPKEGPSILRIQQVVRGDSAAYFCASSPRQVKDQPQHFGDGTRLSIL.

V is TRBV5-1 and J is TRBJ2-1; 7 bases align to TRBD1. Germline assignment: CDR1 SGHRS and CDR2 YFSETQ. Trimming took 4 bases from V and 7 from J; bases not matched to a gene: 11. The CDR3 covers 15 residues. The CDR3 nucleotides read TGCGCCAGCAGCCCCGAGGGACAGTTAGCGAATGAGCAGTTCTTC. Protein sequence: CASSPEGQLANEQFF.

The chain combines TRBV4-1 with TRBJ2-1; D remains ambiguous. Trimming cost V 3 bases and J 7 bases, with 7 bases left between them. This CDR3 comprises 12 residues. The germline V gene encodes CDR1 MGHRA and CDR2 YSYEKL. CDR3: CASSQTGNEQFF. As DNA, the CDR3 is TGCGCCAGCAGCCAGACGGGTAATGAGCAGTTCTTC.

This clone was seen only a few times. The rearrangement uses TRBV19 and TRBJ1-3; tentative D call: TRBD1 (5 bases). The germline V gene has CDR1 LNHDA and CDR2 SQIVND (reference sequence). The CDR3 covers 16 residues. Trimming removed 6 bases at V and 0 bases at J, with 15 bases between. The CDR3 loop reads CASRKPGLSSGNTIYF. Here the CDR3 DNA reads TGTGCCAGTAGGAAACCGGGACTCAGCTCTGGAAACACCATATATTTT.

This chain links TRBV7-9 with TRBJ2-1, with TRBD1 as a possible D gene (6 bases). This CDR3 contains 15 residues. The V gene's germline CDR1 is SEHNR and CDR2 FQNEAQ (reference sequence). V was clipped by 5 bases and J by 7 bases, with 18 bases between them. The CDR3: CASSQNLGTTNEQFF. In DNA form, the CDR3 reads TGTGCCAGCAGCCAGAACTTAGGGACAACTAATGAGCAGTTCTTC.

The chain has TRBV5-1 and TRBJ2-7, with 8 nucleotides matching TRBD1. This CDR3 has 14 amino acids. The J segment lost 4 bases and the V segment lost 0 bases, leaving 3 bases of the junction unmatched. Germline V gene sequence: CDR1 SGHRS, CDR2 YFSETQ. Here the CDR3 DNA reads TGCGCCAGCAGCTTGGACGGACAGGGTTACGAGCAGTACTTC. Translated, it gives CASSLDGQGYEQYF.

The chain links TRBV19 to TRBJ1-5; D remains ambiguous. The CDR3 is 15 residues long. CDR1 is LNHDA, CDR2 SQIVND, per germline (reference sequence). Trimming cost V 5 bases and J 1 base, with 12 bases left between them. CDR3 nucleotides: TGTGCCAGTAGTCCTCGGGGATTAAGCAATCAGCCCCAGCATTTT. This codes for CASSPRGLSNQPQHF.

The rearrangement links TRBV5-1 to TRBJ2-7; 13 bases match TRBD2. Trimming at V came to 2 bases and at J to 0 bases, leaving 5 bases not matched to a gene. CDR1 SGHRS and CDR2 YFSETQ come from the germline V gene. The CDR3 covers 17 residues. CDR3 residues: CASSFTSGGAFSYEQYF. The DNA of the CDR3 is TGCGCCAGCAGCTTCACTAGCGGGGGGGCGTTCTCCTACGAGCAGTACTTC.

The V gene is TRBV11-2, the J gene TRBJ1-4, with D perhaps TRBD1 (5 bases). CDR3 length: 17 residues. Trimming left V 0 bases short and J 8 bases short, with 19 bases between. Germline assignment: CDR1 SGHAT and CDR2 FQNNGV. The CDR3 reads CASSLDLSGKEGEKLFF. The CDR3, as DNA: TGTGCCAGCAGCTTAGACCTCTCAGGGAAGGAAGGAGAAAAACTGTTTTTT.

The chain uses TRBV9 and TRBJ1-6, with 7 bases identical to TRBD1. J gave up 7 bases and V 2 bases, and 3 bases lay outside the gene matches. This CDR3 has 14 residues. Germline CDR1 SGDLS, CDR2 YYNGEE. This chain's CDR3 is CASSVTGSNSPLHF. The CDR3 DNA reads as TGTGCCAGCAGCGTGACAGGGTCGAATTCACCCCTCCACTTT.

CDR3: CASSPPRGHYGYTF. The CDR3, as DNA: TGCGCCAGCAGCCCCCCGCGGGGCCACTATGGCTACACCTTC. V gene TRBV5-1 combines with J gene TRBJ1-2; tentative D call: TRBD1 (5 bases). Germline CDR1 reads SGHRS; CDR2 reads YFSETQ. V was clipped by 4 bases and J by 3 bases, with 13 bases between them. This CDR3 is 14 amino acids long.

J is TRBJ1-5 and V is TRBV5-1, with 11 bases fitting TRBD1. The J segment lost 11 bases and the V segment lost 3 bases, leaving 10 bases of the junction unmatched. The CDR3 runs 15 residues. In germline, CDR1 is SGHRS, CDR2 YFSETQ. CDR3 protein: CASSSVPGQGETQHF. CDR3 DNA: TGCGCCAGCAGCTCCGTCCCGGGACAGGGGGAGACCCAGCATTTT.

The genes are TRBV2 and TRBJ1-4; 12 bases line up with TRBD1. The CDR3 length is 15 residues. Per germline, CDR1 SNHLY and CDR2 FYNNEI. J gave up 5 bases and V 11 bases, and 9 bases lay outside the gene matches. The CDR3 nucleotides read TGTGCCGGACGGGACAGGGGGCTTTTAAATGAAAAACTGTTTTTT. Its protein is CAGRDRGLLNEKLFF.

The chain joins TRBV27 to TRBJ1-5; D perhaps matches TRBD1 (6 bases). The V end lost 4 bases, the J end lost 6 bases, and 22 bases lay between the germline ends. This CDR3 has 17 amino acids. CDR1 is MNHEY, CDR2 SMNVEV, per germline (reference sequence). The CDR3 DNA reads as TGTGCCAGCAGTTCCCAACCGGGACACCCAAAGGCTCAGCCCCAGCATTTT. It codes for CASSSQPGHPKAQPQHF.

This clone has just one count. The V and J genes are TRBV29-1 and TRBJ2-3; TRBD2 might be the D (6 bases). V shed 3 bases and J shed 6 bases, with 13 bases lying between them. The CDR3 covers 13 residues. Germline values: CDR1 SQVTM, CDR2 ANQGSEA. In DNA, the CDR3 is TGCAGCGTTGAGGAGGGAGCAGCCGATACGCAGTATTTT. Amino acids: CSVEEGAADTQYF.

This clone occurred a few times. This chain links TRBV19 with TRBJ2-3; TRBD2 matches at 12 bases. The V segment lost 5 bases and the J segment 2 bases; nucleotides outside the gene matches: 5. Germline V CDR1 and CDR2: LNHDA, SQIVND (reference sequence). The CDR3 loop spans 16 amino acids. The CDR3 nucleotides are TGTGCCAGTAGTGCCCCTAGCGGGGGGGCCACAGATACGCAGTATTTT. This sequence encodes CASSAPSGGATDTQYF.

The chain employs TRBV29-1 and TRBJ1-2; D gene ambiguous. Germline loops: CDR1 SQVTM, CDR2 ANQGSEA. The germline V and J ends were trimmed by 6 bases and 7 bases, with 15 bases remaining between them. CDR3 size: 12 residues. The CDR3 region has the DNA TGCAGCGTCCGAGGTGAACTAGTTGGCTACACCTTC. This encodes CSVRGELVGYTF.

The chain combines TRBV5-1 with TRBJ2-5; 9 positions match TRBD1. The end of the DNA is better explained by TRBJ2-7, so the J call may be wrong. The germline CDR1 and CDR2 sequences are SGHRS and YFSETQ. The length of the CDR3 is 14 residues. CDR3: CASSAGTGSYEQYF. The DNA for the CDR3 is TGCGCCAGCAGCGCCGGGACAGGGAGCTACGAGCAGTACTTC.

The chain joins TRBV5-4 to TRBJ1-4; no definite D call. CDR1 is SGHNT and CDR2 is YYREEE in the germline V gene (reference sequence). Trimming cost V 1 base and J 4 bases, with 11 bases left between them. The CDR3 totals 15 residues. This chain's CDR3 is CASSLYRGNNEKLFF. The CDR3 bases are TGTGCCAGCAGCTTGTACCGGGGAAATAATGAAAAACTGTTTTTT.